The clone carrying this T cell receptor beta chain has just a few counts. What it binds is not known. Using quantitative 5'-RACE with molecular barcodes, the authors made TCR beta libraries. From the 5' RACE reads, TCRdb called clonotypes with MiXCR, one entry per CDR3 protein. The repertoire consists of around 280,000 distinct CDR3 sequences, with roughly 20% occurring once and the leading ten covering roughly 7.3%. The sample is drawn from a study of CD8 T cells in ankylosing spondylitis. Study findings and constraints: Reportedly, matched ankylosing spondylitis synovial fluid was significantly enriched for disease-linked clones. Reports of some motif variants in reactive arthritis synovial fluid and blood predate this one. As for the disease-linked clones, they showed a CD8+ phenotype and occurred at relatively low frequencies in peripheral blood.

The V gene end was trimmed by 3 bases and the J gene end by 6 bases; junction bases not matched to a gene: 6. Germline assignment: CDR1 LNHNV and CDR2 YYDKDF (reference sequence). The length of the CDR3 is 14 residues. J is TRBJ1-2 and V is TRBV15, with 8 bases fitting TRBD1. This sequence originates from a male donor with ankylosing spondylitis or in good health (not recorded which). Sequenced sample: blood, either unsorted or a sorted T cell fraction (not recorded which). CDR3 amino acids: CATSRGQGAHGYTF. The CDR3 region has the DNA TGTGCCACCAGCAGGGGGCAGGGGGCGCATGGCTACACCTTC.